This record covers a single TCR beta chain. The antigen is undetermined. This entry comes from a study of cytomegalovirus exposure and HLA in healthy donors. Sequenced by immunoSEQ multiplex PCR; TCRdb stores in-frame clones only, minus some. The sample has approximately 120,000 clones; roughly 89% are singletons. Germline CDR1 SNHLY, CDR2 FYNNEI. The CDR3 spans 14 residues. With V trimmed by 2 bases and J by 6 bases, 3 bases remained unmatched. Separate from the approximately 720-subject first cohort was the approximately 120-subject validation cohort, to which the donors belonged. General study results and limits: Under in vitro conditions, a few CMV-associated chains were confirmed as specific for CMV antigens.

The chain is built from TRBV2 and TRBJ2-5, with 10 bases aligning to TRBD2. Sequenced sample: PBMCs. The receptor comes from a woman aged 18-29 years in good health and CMV-seronegative. Written as DNA, the CDR3 is TGTGCCAGCAGTGAACTAGCGGGGGAACAGACCCAGTACTTC. Amino acids: CASSELAGEQTQYF.